This is a list of T cell receptor beta chains from one sample in a study of vaccination effects on CD4 cells after COVID-19. The antigens these receptors bind are not known. Sequencing was performed with immunoSEQ multiplex PCR; in TCRdb, only in-frame clones are kept and a portion is missing. The sample yields about 45,000 clones, about 75% seen once. Here the sequenced sample was CD4+ T cells from PBMCs cultured with a peptide pool, taken before COVID-19 vaccination. These receptors came from a human donor who had a prior SARS-CoV-2 infection. Both conserved end residues are part of each CDR3. The order of the fields is clone size, D gene, J gene, V gene, CDR3 DNA, CDR3 protein. D genes are given only for firm matches. Size is omitted from some rows. Given values are once, few, many or a class for expanded clones.

clone size: NA; D gene: NA; J gene: TRBJ2-3; V gene: TRBV24-1; CDR3 DNA: TGTGCCACCAGTTTAAGAGATACGCAGTATTTT; CDR3 protein: CATSLRDTQYF
clone size: few; D gene: NA; J gene: TRBJ1-2; V gene: TRBV4-2; CDR3 DNA: TGTGCCAGCAGCCAAGTTGGGCAGGGCGAGGACACCTTC; CDR3 protein: CASSQVGQGEDTF
clone size: NA; D gene: NA; J gene: TRBJ1-3; V gene: TRBV7-2; CDR3 DNA: TGTGCCAGCAGCTTAAGCGGCGGACGCTCTGGAAACACCATATATTTT; CDR3 protein: CASSLSGGRSGNTIYF
clone size: NA; D gene: NA; J gene: TRBJ2-2; V gene: TRBV30; CDR3 DNA: TGTGCCTGGAGTCCCTTCACCGGGACTCCTTACACCGGGGAGCTGTTTTTT; CDR3 protein: CAWSPFTGTPYTGELFF
clone size: NA; D gene: NA; J gene: TRBJ1-1; V gene: TRBV7-3; CDR3 DNA: TGTGCCAGCAGCTTACTGGTGAACACTGAAGCTTTCTTT; CDR3 protein: CASSLLVNTEAFF
clone size: few; D gene: NA; J gene: TRBJ1-1; V gene: TRBV2; CDR3 DNA: TGTGCCAGCAGATGGGACACTCTGAACACTGAAGCTTTCTTT; CDR3 protein: CASRWDTLNTEAFF
clone size: once; D gene: NA; J gene: TRBJ1-2; V gene: TRBV4-2; CDR3 DNA: TGTGCCAGCAGCCAAGGATGGAAAAACTATGGCTACACCTTC; CDR3 protein: CASSQGWKNYGYTF
clone size: few; D gene: TRBD1; J gene: TRBJ2-7; V gene: TRBV5-1; CDR3 DNA: TGCGCCAGCAGCCGCGGACAGGACCTAGAGCAGTACTTC; CDR3 protein: CASSRGQDLEQYF
clone size: NA; D gene: NA; J gene: TRBJ2-5; V gene: TRBV5-1; CDR3 DNA: TGCGCCAGCAGCTCCCAGTTTGGAGGGCGAGAGACCCAGTACTTC; CDR3 protein: CASSSQFGGRETQYF
clone size: NA; D gene: TRBD1; J gene: TRBJ1-2; V gene: TRBV11-2; CDR3 DNA: TGTGCCAGCAGCCCGGGACAGCATGGCTACACCTTC; CDR3 protein: CASSPGQHGYTF
clone size: once; D gene: TRBD2; J gene: TRBJ2-1; V gene: TRBV19; CDR3 DNA: TGTGCCAGTAGGGTCCTTAGCGGGTCATACAATGAGCAGTTCTTC; CDR3 protein: CASRVLSGSYNEQFF
clone size: NA; D gene: NA; J gene: TRBJ2-1; V gene: TRBV5-4; CDR3 DNA: TGTGCCAGCAGCCCACCACCGGGACTCTACAATGAGCAGTTCTTC; CDR3 protein: CASSPPPGLYNEQFF
clone size: NA; D gene: NA; J gene: TRBJ2-1; V gene: TRBV10-3; CDR3 DNA: TGTGCCATCAGCACCCAGGGCCTGCGCTCCTACAATGAGCAGTTCTTC; CDR3 protein: CAISTQGLRSYNEQFF
clone size: NA; D gene: TRBD1; J gene: TRBJ2-6; V gene: TRBV12-5; CDR3 DNA: TGTGCTAGGATGGATTGCCGGGACAGGGGACAGGGCCTAGAGCGTAGCTCTGGGGCCAACGTCCTGACTTTC; CDR3 protein: CARMDCRDRGQGLERSSGANVLTF
clone size: NA; D gene: TRBD2; J gene: TRBJ2-5; V gene: TRBV6-6; CDR3 DNA: TGTGCCAGCAGGCTAGCGGGGCAAGAGACCCAGTACTTC; CDR3 protein: CASRLAGQETQYF
clone size: NA; D gene: TRBD2; J gene: TRBJ2-1; V gene: TRBV11-2; CDR3 DNA: TGTGCCAGCAGCTTAGGGGGACTAGCGGGGGGGACAGTCTACAATGAGCAGTTCTTC; CDR3 protein: CASSLGGLAGGTVYNEQFF